This T cell receptor beta chain was identified in a study of blood T cell repertoires in COVID-19. The CDR3 length is 16 residues. With 2 bases removed from V and 2 bases from J, the gap between germline ends came to 14 bases. Germline V gene data show CDR1 as SGHRS and CDR2 as YFSETQ. This clone was seen a few times. Profiling relied on immunoSEQ multiplex PCR, and the TCRdb table lists in-frame clones only, not all of them. This table has a few hundred thousand clones, about 87% appearing once. J is TRBJ1-3 and V is TRBV5-1, with D uncertain. The sequence was obtained from a woman between 70 and 85 years old with active or convalescent COVID-19. Sequenced material: peripheral blood. CDR3 sequence: CASSLRPPGTGNTIYF. In nucleotides, the CDR3 is TGCGCCAGCAGCTTAAGGCCGCCCGGGACTGGAAACACCATATATTTT.